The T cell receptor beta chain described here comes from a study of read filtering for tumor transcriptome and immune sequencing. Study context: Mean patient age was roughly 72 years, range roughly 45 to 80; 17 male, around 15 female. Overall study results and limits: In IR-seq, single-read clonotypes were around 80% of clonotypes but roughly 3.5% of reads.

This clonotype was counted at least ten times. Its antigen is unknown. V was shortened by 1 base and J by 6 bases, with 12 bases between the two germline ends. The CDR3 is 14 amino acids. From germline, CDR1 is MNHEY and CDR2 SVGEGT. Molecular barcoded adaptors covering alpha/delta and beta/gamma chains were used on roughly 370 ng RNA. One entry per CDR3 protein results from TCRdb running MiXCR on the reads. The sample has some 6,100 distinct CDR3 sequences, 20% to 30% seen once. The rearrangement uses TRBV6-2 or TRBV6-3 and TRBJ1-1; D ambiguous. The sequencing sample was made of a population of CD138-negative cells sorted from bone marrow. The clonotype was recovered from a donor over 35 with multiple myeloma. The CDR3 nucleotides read TGTGCCAGCAGTTACTGGGGAGGTCGGTCTGAAGCTTTCTTT. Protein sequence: CASSYWGGRSEAFF.